Detailed here is one TCR beta chain. Antigen: not known. Trimming cost V 8 bases and J 4 bases, with 16 bases left between them. The CDR3 runs 14 residues. In germline, CDR1 is LNHDA, CDR2 SQIVND (reference sequence). The repertoire was sequenced with immunoSEQ multiplex PCR; TCRdb's copy has only in-frame clones and lacks some. The sample comprises 50,000 to 55,000 clones, 89% of which are singletons, and 0.55% to 0.8% rests with the top ten. This specimen belongs to a study of graft-versus-host responses after intestinal transplantation. Across the study: Anti-thymocyte globulin served as induction for all recipients, who then took tacrolimus and steroids for about three years.

Findings and caveats of the study: High graft-versus-host to host-versus-graft clonal ratios were found in allografts of patients who had graft-donor T cell macrochimerism.

This specimen consisted of unstimulated CD4+ T cells sorted from spleen or lymph node cells, obtained before transplant. This chain connects TRBV19 to TRBJ2-3; a weak D match, TRBD1 (7 bases). This clonotype originated in a human donor who was the organ donor for an intestinal transplant. The CDR3 DNA is TGTGCCAGTTTGCCGCAGGGGGAGGCAGATACGCAGTATTTT. The encoded protein is CASLPQGEADTQYF.